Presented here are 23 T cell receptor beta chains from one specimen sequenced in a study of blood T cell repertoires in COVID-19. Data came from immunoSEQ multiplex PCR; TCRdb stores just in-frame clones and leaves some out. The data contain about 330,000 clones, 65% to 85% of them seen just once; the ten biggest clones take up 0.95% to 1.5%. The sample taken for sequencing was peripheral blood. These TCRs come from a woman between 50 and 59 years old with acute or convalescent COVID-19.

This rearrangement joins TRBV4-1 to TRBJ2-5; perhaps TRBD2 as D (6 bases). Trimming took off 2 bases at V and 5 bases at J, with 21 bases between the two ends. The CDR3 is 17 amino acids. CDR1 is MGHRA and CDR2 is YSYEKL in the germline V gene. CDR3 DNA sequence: TGCGCCAGCAGCCAAAGATTCCTAGCGTCAGGGAGGGAGACCCAGTACTTC. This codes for CASSQRFLASGRETQYF.

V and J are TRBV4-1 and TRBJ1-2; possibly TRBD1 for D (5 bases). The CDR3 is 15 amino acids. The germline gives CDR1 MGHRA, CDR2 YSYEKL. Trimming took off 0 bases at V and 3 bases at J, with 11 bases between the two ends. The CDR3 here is CASSQDTGGDYGYTF. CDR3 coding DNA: TGCGCCAGCAGCCAAGATACTGGAGGGGACTATGGCTACACCTTC.

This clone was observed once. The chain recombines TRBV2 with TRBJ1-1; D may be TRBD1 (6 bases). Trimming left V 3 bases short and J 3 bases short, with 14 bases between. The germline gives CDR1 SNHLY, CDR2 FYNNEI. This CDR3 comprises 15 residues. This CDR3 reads CASSESGGRDTEAFF. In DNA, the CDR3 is TGTGCCAGCAGTGAGAGCGGGGGGCGCGACACTGAAGCTTTCTTT. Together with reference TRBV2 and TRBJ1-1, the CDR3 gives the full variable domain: EPEVTQTPSHQVTQMGQEVILRCVPISNHLYFYWYRQILGQKVEFLVSFYNNEISEKSEIFDDQFSVERPDGSNFTLKIRSTKLEDSAMYFCASSESGGRDTEAFFGQGTRLTVV.

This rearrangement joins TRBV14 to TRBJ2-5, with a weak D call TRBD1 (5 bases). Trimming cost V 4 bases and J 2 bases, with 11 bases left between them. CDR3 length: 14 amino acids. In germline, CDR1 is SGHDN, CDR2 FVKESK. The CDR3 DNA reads TGTGCCAGCAGCCGCCGACAGTTTCAAGAGACCCAGTACTTC. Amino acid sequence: CASSRRQFQETQYF.

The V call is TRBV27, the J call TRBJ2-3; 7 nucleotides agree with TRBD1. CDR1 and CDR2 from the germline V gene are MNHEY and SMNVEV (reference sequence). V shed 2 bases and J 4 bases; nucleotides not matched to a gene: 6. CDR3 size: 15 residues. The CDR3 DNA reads TGTGCCAGCAGTTTACGACAGGGTTGGGCAGATACGCAGTATTTT. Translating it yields CASSLRQGWADTQYF.

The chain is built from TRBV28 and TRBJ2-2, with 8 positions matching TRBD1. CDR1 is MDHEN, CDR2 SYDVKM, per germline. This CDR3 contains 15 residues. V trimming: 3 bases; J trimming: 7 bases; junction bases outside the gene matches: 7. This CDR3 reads CASSFLQGAVGELFF. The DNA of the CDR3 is TGTGCCAGCAGTTTCCTCCAGGGGGCTGTCGGGGAGCTGTTTTTT.

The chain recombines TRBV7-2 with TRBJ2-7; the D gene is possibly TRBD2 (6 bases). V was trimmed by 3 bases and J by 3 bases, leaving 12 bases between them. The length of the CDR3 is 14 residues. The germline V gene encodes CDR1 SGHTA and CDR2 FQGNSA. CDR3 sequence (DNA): TGTGCCAGCAGCTTCGACGGGAGTCTCTACGAGCAGTACTTC. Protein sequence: CASSFDGSLYEQYF.

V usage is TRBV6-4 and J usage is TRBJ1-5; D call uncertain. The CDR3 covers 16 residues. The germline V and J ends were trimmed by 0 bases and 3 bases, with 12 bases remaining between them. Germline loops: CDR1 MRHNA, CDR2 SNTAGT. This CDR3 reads CASSDSRRRNNQPQHF. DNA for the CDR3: TGTGCCAGCAGTGACTCGAGGCGGCGGAACAATCAGCCCCAGCATTTT.

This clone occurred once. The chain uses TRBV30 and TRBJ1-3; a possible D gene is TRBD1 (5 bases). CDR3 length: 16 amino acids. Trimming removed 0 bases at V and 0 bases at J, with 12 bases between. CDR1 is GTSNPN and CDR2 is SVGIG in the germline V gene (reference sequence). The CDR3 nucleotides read TGTGCCTGGAGTGTTATATGGGGCGACTCTGGAAACACCATATATTTT. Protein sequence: CAWSVIWGDSGNTIYF. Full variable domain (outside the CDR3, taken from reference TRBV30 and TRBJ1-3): SQTIHQWPATLVQPVGSPLSLECTVEGTSNPNLYWYRQAAGRGLQLLFYSVGIGQISSEVPQNLSASRPQDRQFILSSKKLLLSDSGFYLCAWSVIWGDSGNTIYFGEGSWLTVV.

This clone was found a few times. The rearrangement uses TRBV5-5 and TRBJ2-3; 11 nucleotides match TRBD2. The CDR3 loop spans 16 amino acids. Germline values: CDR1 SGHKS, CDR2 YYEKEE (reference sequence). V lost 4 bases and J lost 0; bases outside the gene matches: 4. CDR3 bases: TGTGCCAGCAGCGCTATAGCGGGGGGGAGCACAGATACGCAGTATTTT. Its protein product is CASSAIAGGSTDTQYF.

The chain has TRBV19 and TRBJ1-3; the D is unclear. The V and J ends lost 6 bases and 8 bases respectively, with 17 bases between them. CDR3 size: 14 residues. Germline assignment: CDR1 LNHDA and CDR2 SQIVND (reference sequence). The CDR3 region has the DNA TGTGCCAGTAGGAAGGAAAAACTGAGGGACACCATATATTTT. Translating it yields CASRKEKLRDTIYF.

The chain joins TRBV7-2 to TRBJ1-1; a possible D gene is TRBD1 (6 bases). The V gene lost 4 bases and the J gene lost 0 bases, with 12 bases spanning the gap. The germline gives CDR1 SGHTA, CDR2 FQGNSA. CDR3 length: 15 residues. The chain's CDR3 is CASSSGGTMNTEAFF. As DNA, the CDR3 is TGTGCCAGCAGCTCGGGGGGGACAATGAACACTGAAGCTTTCTTT.

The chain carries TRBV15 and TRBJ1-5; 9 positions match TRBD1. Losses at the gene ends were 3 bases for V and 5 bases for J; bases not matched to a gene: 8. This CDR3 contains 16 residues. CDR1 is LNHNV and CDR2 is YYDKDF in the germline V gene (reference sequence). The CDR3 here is CATSSGRGQGYQPQHF. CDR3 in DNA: TGTGCCACCAGCAGTGGCAGGGGACAGGGCTATCAGCCCCAGCATTTT.

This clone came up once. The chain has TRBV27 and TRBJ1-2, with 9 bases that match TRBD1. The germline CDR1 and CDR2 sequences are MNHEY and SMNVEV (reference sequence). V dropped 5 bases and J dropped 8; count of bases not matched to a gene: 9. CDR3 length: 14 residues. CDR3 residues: CASSPGQGMRGYTF. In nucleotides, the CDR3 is TGTGCCAGCAGTCCGGGACAGGGAATGAGAGGCTACACCTTC.

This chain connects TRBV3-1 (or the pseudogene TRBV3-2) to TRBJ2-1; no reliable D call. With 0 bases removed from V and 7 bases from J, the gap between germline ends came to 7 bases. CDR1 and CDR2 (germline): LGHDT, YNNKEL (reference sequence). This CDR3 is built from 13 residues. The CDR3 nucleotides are TGTGCCAGCAGCCAAGATAGAGCAAATGAGCAGTTCTTC. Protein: CASSQDRANEQFF.

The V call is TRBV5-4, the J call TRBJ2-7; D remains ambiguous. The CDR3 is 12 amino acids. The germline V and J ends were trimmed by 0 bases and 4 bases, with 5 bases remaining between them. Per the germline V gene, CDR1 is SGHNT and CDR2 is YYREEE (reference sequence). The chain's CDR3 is CASSLDHYEQYV. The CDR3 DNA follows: TGTGCCAGCAGCTTGGATCATTACGAGCAGTACGTC.

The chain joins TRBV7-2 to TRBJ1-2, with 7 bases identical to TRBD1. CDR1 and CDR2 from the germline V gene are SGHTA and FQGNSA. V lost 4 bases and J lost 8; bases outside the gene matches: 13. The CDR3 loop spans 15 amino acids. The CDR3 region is CASSSIGATGRGYTF. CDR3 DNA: TGTGCCAGCAGCTCAATAGGGGCGACAGGGCGAGGCTACACCTTC.

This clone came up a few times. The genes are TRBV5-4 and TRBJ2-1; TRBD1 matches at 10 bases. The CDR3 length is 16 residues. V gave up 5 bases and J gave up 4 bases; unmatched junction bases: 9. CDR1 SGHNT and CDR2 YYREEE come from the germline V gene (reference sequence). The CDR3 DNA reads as TGTGCCAGCAGTTCTCGGACAGGGGGTAATTACAATGAGCAGTTCTTC. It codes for CASSSRTGGNYNEQFF.

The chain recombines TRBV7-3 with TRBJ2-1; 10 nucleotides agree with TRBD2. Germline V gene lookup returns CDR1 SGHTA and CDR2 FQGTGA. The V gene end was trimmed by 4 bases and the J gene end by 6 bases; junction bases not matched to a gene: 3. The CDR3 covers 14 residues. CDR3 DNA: TGTGCCAGCAGCTCGAGCGGGAGGGCCAATGAGCAGTTCTTC. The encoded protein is CASSSSGRANEQFF. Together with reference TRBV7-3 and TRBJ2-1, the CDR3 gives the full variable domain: GAGVSQTPSNKVTEKGKYVELRCDPISGHTALYWYRQSLGQGPEFLIYFQGTGAADDSGLPNDRFFAVRPEGSVSTLKIQRTERGDSAVYLCASSSSGRANEQFFGPGTRLTVL.

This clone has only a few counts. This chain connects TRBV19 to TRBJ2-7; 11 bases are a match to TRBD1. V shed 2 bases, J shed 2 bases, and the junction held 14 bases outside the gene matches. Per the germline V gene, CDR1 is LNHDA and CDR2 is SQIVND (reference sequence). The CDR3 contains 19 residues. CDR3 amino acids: CASSIIGQGARSGTYEQYF. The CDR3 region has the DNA TGTGCCAGTAGTATAATCGGACAGGGGGCTCGTTCTGGGACCTACGAGCAGTACTTC.

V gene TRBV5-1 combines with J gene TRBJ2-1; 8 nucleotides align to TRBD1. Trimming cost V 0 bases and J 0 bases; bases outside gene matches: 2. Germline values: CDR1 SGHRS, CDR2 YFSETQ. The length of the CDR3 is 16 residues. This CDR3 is CASSLAGQVSYNEQFF. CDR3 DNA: TGCGCCAGCAGCTTGGCGGGACAGGTCTCCTACAATGAGCAGTTCTTC.

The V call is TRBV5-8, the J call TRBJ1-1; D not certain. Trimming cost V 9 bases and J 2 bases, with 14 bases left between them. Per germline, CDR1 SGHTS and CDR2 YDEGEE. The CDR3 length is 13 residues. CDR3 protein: CATPNGGNTEAFF. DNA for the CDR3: TGTGCCACCCCTAACGGAGGAAACACTGAAGCTTTCTTT.

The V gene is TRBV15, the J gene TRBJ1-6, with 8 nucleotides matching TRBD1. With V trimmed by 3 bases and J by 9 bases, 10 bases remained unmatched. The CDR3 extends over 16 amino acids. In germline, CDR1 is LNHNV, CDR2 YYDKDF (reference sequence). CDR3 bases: TGTGCCACCAGCAGGGTTGGACAGGGCGGACGTTCACCCCTCCACTTT. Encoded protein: CATSRVGQGGRSPLHF.